Below are 24 T cell receptor beta chains sequenced from a single sample in a study of Ad26.COV2.S vaccination and SARS-CoV-2 variants (TCRdb year 2021). The library was generated by the immunoSEQ multiplex PCR assay. TCRdb took over this immuneACCESS table, retaining in-frame rearrangements with V and J assigned. Such tables are incomplete; in checked studies, under half of the missing clones stem from an unresolved V gene, and the remainder is unexplained. For this sample the table gives some 400,000 clones, of which approximately 90% were detected only once. The ten largest clonotypes hold under 2% of the sample. The treatment or condition label for this specimen denotes: some 20 received Ad26.COV2.S at low or high dose, single or two shots; a few received placebo; per-sample allocation not given. Repertoires of vaccine and placebo recipients were sequenced from samples collected on day 63 after the first injection.

This material consisted of peripheral blood, taken in a trial of Ad26.COV2.S vaccine versus placebo. These receptors were taken from a person between 18 and 59 years old who received the Ad26.COV2.S COVID-19 vaccine or a placebo.

This clone was detected a few times. The chain joins TRBV9 to TRBJ1-5; D is uncertain. The CDR3 has 14 amino acids. V shed 3 bases and J shed 1 base, with 8 bases lying between them. Germline CDR1 and CDR2: SGDLS and YYNGEE. In nucleotides, the CDR3 is TGTGCCAGCAGCGCGGGCCTAAGCAATCAGCCCCAGCATTTT. Its protein is CASSAGLSNQPQHF.

This clone was seen once. The chain joins TRBV24-1 to TRBJ2-5; 8 bases fit TRBD1. The CDR3 runs to 15 residues. Trimming at V came to 1 base and at J to 1 base, leaving 1 base not matched to a gene. Germline CDR1 KGHDR, CDR2 SFDVKD. CDR3 sequence (DNA): TGTGCCACCAGTGATTTTGGACAGGGCCAAGAGACCCAGTACTTC. Protein sequence: CATSDFGQGQETQYF.

The chain couples TRBV27 to TRBJ2-5; 11 bases agree with TRBD2. The ends lost 0 bases at V and 2 bases at J; junction bases unmatched: 2. The CDR3 is 16 amino acids. Germline CDR1 reads MNHEY; CDR2 reads SMNVEV (reference sequence). The CDR3 sequence: CASSLSGLAVQETQYF. The CDR3, as DNA: TGTGCCAGCAGTTTATCGGGACTAGCGGTACAAGAGACCCAGTACTTC.

The V call is TRBV9, the J call TRBJ2-1, with TRBD2 as a possible D gene (6 bases). The V end was cut by 3 bases, the J end by 7 bases, with 14 bases between. The V gene's germline CDR1 is SGDLS and CDR2 YYNGEE. The CDR3 is 14 residues long. The CDR3 DNA follows: TGTGCCAGCAGCGGCCGGGACGGACTAAATGAGCAGTTCTTC. Translation: CASSGRDGLNEQFF.

J is TRBJ2-7 and V is TRBV5-1; D uncertain. V dropped 3 bases and J dropped 0 bases, with 13 bases sitting between them. Germline V gene lookup returns CDR1 SGHRS and CDR2 YFSETQ. The length of the CDR3 is 15 residues. The CDR3 region has the DNA TGCGCCAGCAGCTCGTGGTCGGGCATCTCCTACGAGCAGTACTTC. This sequence encodes CASSSWSGISYEQYF.

The CDR3 DNA sequence: TGTGCCAGCACTAGCGGCGGGTCCTACGAGCAGTACTTC. It yields the protein CASTSGGSYEQYF. V usage is TRBV2 and J usage is TRBJ2-7; TRBD2 agrees at 7 bases. The V and J ends lost 7 bases and 1 base, in that order; junction bases with no gene match: 4. Germline V gene lookup returns CDR1 SNHLY and CDR2 FYNNEI. This CDR3 is 13 amino acids long.

CDR3 loop: CASSHSDEQFF. The CDR3 region has the DNA TGTGCCAGCAGCCATAGCGATGAGCAGTTCTTC. V usage is TRBV3-1 (or the pseudogene TRBV3-2) and J usage is TRBJ2-1; possibly TRBD2 for D (5 bases). V gave up 3 bases and J gave up 8 bases, with 5 bases separating them. CDR1 and CDR2 from the germline V gene are LGHDT and YNNKEL (reference sequence). This CDR3 region has 11 residues.

V usage is TRBV6-1 and J usage is TRBJ2-1; 10 positions agree with TRBD2. CDR1 MNHNS and CDR2 SASEGT come from the germline V gene. This CDR3 is built from 16 residues. With 1 base clipped from V and 4 bases from J, the junction kept 4 bases outside the gene matches. The DNA of the CDR3 is TGTGCCAGCAGTGAAGAGCTAGCGGGGGCTTACAATGAGCAGTTCTTC. It translates to CASSEELAGAYNEQFF.

The chain is built from TRBV14 and TRBJ1-2; D is possibly TRBD1 (6 bases). Germline CDR1 is SGHDN and CDR2 is FVKESK. V lost 2 bases and J 8 bases, leaving 15 bases between the germline ends. The CDR3 length is 14 residues. The CDR3 DNA is TGTGCCAGCAGCCAATTGGGGGGCGCCGGGGGCTACACCTTC. The encoded protein is CASSQLGGAGGYTF. The entire variable domain, with the rest obtained from reference TRBV14 and TRBJ1-2, is as follows: EAGVTQFPSHSVIEKGQTVTLRCDPISGHDNLYWYRRVMGKEIKFLLHFVKESKQDESGMPNNRFLAERTGGTYSTLKVQPAELEDSGVYFCASSQLGGAGGYTFGSGTRLTVV.

This clone was seen once. V and J are TRBV4-2 and TRBJ2-7; TRBD2 aligns across 10 bases. Trimming at V came to 3 bases and at J to 6 bases, leaving 11 bases not matched to a gene. Germline V CDR1 and CDR2: LGHNA, YNFKEQ. The CDR3 totals 16 residues. The CDR3 DNA reads TGTGCCAGCAGCCATCTCGTGGCTAGCGGGAGTTCCGAGCAGTACTTC. Translation: CASSHLVASGSSEQYF.

The V call is TRBV7-9, the J call TRBJ1-2, with a tentative D call TRBD1 (6 bases). CDR1 SEHNR and CDR2 FQNEAQ come from the germline V gene (reference sequence). V lost 7 bases to trimming and J lost 2 bases, with 20 bases between them. CDR3 length: 16 amino acids. The CDR3 nucleotides read TGTGCCAGCACCCCCACGGCAGGGGCGAGCAACTATGGCTACACCTTC. It is translated as CASTPTAGASNYGYTF.

This chain uses TRBV5-4 with TRBJ2-3, with D maybe TRBD2 (5 bases). The CDR3 consists of 14 residues. Germline lookup yields CDR1 SGHNT and CDR2 YYREEE (reference sequence). Trimming pared 4 bases from V and 3 bases from J, leaving 12 bases between. The CDR3 region has the DNA TGTGCCAGCAGCCCTGGAGGAGTTACAGATACGCAGTATTTT. Its translation is CASSPGGVTDTQYF.

V and J are TRBV11-3 and TRBJ2-2; possibly TRBD2 for D (6 bases). The CDR3 is made up of 16 amino acids. Trimming stripped 3 bases from V and 3 bases from J, with 14 bases between. CDR1 and CDR2 (germline): SGHNT, YENEEA. The CDR3 DNA reads as TGTGCCAGCAGCTTTGTGGGAGGAGGGTACACCGGGGAGCTGTTTTTT. Protein: CASSFVGGGYTGELFF.

This clone was counted a single time. The chain recombines TRBV4-1 with TRBJ2-1; D is uncertain. The CDR3 is made up of 13 amino acids. The V gene's germline CDR1 is MGHRA and CDR2 YSYEKL. The V gene lost 1 base and the J gene lost 8 bases, with 9 bases spanning the gap. The CDR3 region has the DNA TGCGCCAGCAGCCAAGCGGAAACGTATGAGCAGTTCTTC. Translation gives CASSQAETYEQFF.

J is TRBJ2-1 and V is TRBV6-1; no reliable D call. V was clipped by 2 bases and J by 0 bases, with 17 bases between them. The germline V gene encodes CDR1 MNHNS and CDR2 SASEGT. The CDR3 is made up of 18 amino acids. The chain's CDR3 is CASSEYGLRASSYNEQFF. CDR3 in DNA: TGTGCCAGCAGTGAATACGGGTTAAGGGCCAGCTCCTACAATGAGCAGTTCTTC.

The chain joins TRBV11-2 to TRBJ2-7, with TRBD2 identical over 10 bases. V lost 4 bases, J lost 5 bases, and 11 bases stayed unmatched. The CDR3 runs 16 residues. CDR1 SGHAT and CDR2 FQNNGV come from the germline V gene. The CDR3 reads CASSSYPSGRVHEQYF. The CDR3 DNA sequence: TGTGCCAGCAGCTCCTACCCCAGCGGGAGGGTCCACGAGCAGTACTTC. Full variable domain (outside the CDR3, taken from reference TRBV11-2 and TRBJ2-7): EAGVAQSPRYKIIEKRQSVAFWCNPISGHATLYWYQQILGQGPKLLIQFQNNGVVDDSQLPKDRFSAERLKGVDSTLKIQPAKLEDSAVYLCASSSYPSGRVHEQYFGPGTRLTVT.

The chain combines TRBV11-2 with TRBJ2-2; possibly TRBD2 for D (5 bases). V lost 0 bases and J 6 bases, leaving 8 bases between the germline ends. There are 14 residues in the CDR3. The germline V gene has CDR1 SGHAT and CDR2 FQNNGV. CDR3 amino acids: CASSLDRGAGELFF. As DNA, the CDR3 is TGTGCCAGCAGCTTAGATCGGGGTGCCGGGGAGCTGTTTTTT.

The chain is built from TRBV3-1 (or the pseudogene TRBV3-2) and TRBJ2-1; 9 nucleotides align to TRBD2. CDR1 is LGHDT, CDR2 YNNKEL, per germline (reference sequence). The trim removed 0 bases at V and 10 bases at J, leaving 13 bases unmatched. The CDR3 contains 17 residues. As DNA, the CDR3 is TGTGCCAGCAGCCAAGAACTGAGCGGGAGGCCCCCGCACGAGCAGTTCTTC. This gives the protein CASSQELSGRPPHEQFF.

The chain combines TRBV4-2 with TRBJ2-3; D is perhaps TRBD2 (5 bases). The CDR3 is made up of 13 amino acids. The germline gives CDR1 LGHNA, CDR2 YNFKEQ. The germline V and J ends were trimmed by 4 bases and 0 bases, with 5 bases remaining between them. Written as DNA, the CDR3 is TGTGCCAGCAGCCGGACTAGCACAGATACGCAGTATTTT. Translation gives CASSRTSTDTQYF.

J is TRBJ1-1 and V is TRBV6-2 or TRBV6-3, with D unclear. V was pared by 4 bases and J by 1 base, with 7 bases between. The germline V gene has CDR1 MNHEY and CDR2 SVGEGT. This CDR3 region has 13 residues. CDR3 sequence: CASSLTPNTEAFF. DNA of the CDR3: TGTGCCAGCAGTTTAACCCCGAACACTGAAGCTTTCTTT.

This chain connects TRBV6-2 or TRBV6-3 to TRBJ2-7; a weak D match, TRBD1 (6 bases). This CDR3 has 14 residues. Germline CDR1 is MNHEY and CDR2 is SVGEGT. Trimming stripped 5 bases from V and 2 bases from J, with 13 bases between. Here the CDR3 reads CASSPRGQPYEQYF. CDR3 nucleotide sequence: TGTGCCAGCAGTCCACGAGGACAGCCCTACGAGCAGTACTTC.

The V and J genes are TRBV5-1 and TRBJ2-1; D is perhaps TRBD1 (5 bases). Germline V gene data show CDR1 as SGHRS and CDR2 as YFSETQ. Trimming took off 0 bases at V and 5 bases at J, with 15 bases between the two ends. The CDR3 length is 16 residues. CDR3 sequence reads: CASSLEGQGMDNEQFF. The CDR3 coding sequence is TGCGCCAGCAGCTTGGAAGGGCAGGGAATGGACAATGAGCAGTTCTTC.

The V call is TRBV6-5, the J call TRBJ1-5; weak D call: TRBD1 (5 bases). The germline gives CDR1 MNHEY, CDR2 SVGAGI. V lost 0 bases to trimming and J lost 4 bases, with 13 bases between them. The CDR3 spans 16 residues. DNA of the CDR3: TGTGCCAGCAGTTACTCGGGGCCGAGGCTAAATCAGCCCCAGCATTTT. Amino acid sequence: CASSYSGPRLNQPQHF.

The chain has TRBV18 and TRBJ1-3; D is undetermined. V lost 2 bases and J 0 bases, leaving 11 bases between the germline ends. Germline CDR1 and CDR2: KGHSH and LQKENI. This CDR3 has 16 residues. CDR3 in DNA: TGTGCCAGCTCACCAGGGGTCGGTCCCTCTGGAAACACCATATATTTT. Its protein product is CASSPGVGPSGNTIYF. The full variable domain, its missing parts supplied by reference TRBV18 and TRBJ1-3, is NAGVMQNPRHLVRRRGQEARLRCSPMKGHSHVYWYRQLPEEGLKFMVYLQKENIIDESGMPKERFSAEFPKEGPSILRIQQVVRGDSAAYFCASSPGVGPSGNTIYFGEGSWLTVV.